This TCR beta chain was captured in a study of T cells after yellow fever vaccination. General study findings and limits: Although most clonotypes did not, a small share appeared in both CD4 and CD8 compartments. Compared with primary, the secondary response was weaker and peaked at day 5, not 15. Clones from primary vaccination mostly reappeared after the booster (around 97% CD4, approximately 91% CD8).

The CDR3 extends over 14 amino acids. The ends were cut back, 5 bases at V and 3 bases at J, with 13 bases in the middle. Germline V lookup: CDR1 LGHNA, CDR2 YSLEER. TCRdb reprocessed the 5' RACE reads via MiXCR and lists one record per CDR3 protein. The sample records around 530,000 distinct CDR3 sequences, about 15% being singletons. With regard to this clonotype: Its antigen is unknown.

Specimen: PBMCs, collected less than 6 days after the first yellow fever vaccination. The chain combines TRBV4-3 with TRBJ1-1; unclear D gene. The TCR sequence derives from a young man who received the YFV17D yellow fever vaccine. The CDR3 region has the DNA TGCGCCAGCAGCAGACAAGATCGGGACACTGAAGCTTTCTTT. This encodes CASSRQDRDTEAFF.